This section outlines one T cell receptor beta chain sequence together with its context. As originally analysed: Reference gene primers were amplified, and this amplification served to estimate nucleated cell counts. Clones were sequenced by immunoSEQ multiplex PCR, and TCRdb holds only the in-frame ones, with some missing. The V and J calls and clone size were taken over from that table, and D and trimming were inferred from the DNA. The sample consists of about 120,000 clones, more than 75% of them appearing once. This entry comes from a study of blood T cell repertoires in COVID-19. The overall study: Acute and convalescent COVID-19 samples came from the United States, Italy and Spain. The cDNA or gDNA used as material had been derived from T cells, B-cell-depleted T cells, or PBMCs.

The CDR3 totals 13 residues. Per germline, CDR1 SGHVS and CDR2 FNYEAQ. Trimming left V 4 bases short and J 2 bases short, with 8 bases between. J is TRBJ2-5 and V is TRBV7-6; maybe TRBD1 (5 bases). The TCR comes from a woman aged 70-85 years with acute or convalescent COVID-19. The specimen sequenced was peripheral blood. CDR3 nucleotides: TGTGCCAGCAGCTATACAGGTCAAGAGACCCAGTACTTC. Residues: CASSYTGQETQYF.